A single sample is the source of the 27 T cell receptor beta chains below, sequenced in a study of T cell repertoires in cytomegalovirus infection. No antigen has been identified for these receptors. MiXCR, run by TCRdb on the reads, gives a single entry per CDR3 protein. The repertoire consists of roughly 990,000 distinct CDR3 sequences, with around 32% occurring once and the leading ten covering about an eighth. Here the sequenced sample was cultured CD8+ T cells from PBMCs, taken from culture after CMV antigen stimulation. These receptors originate from a human donor in good health (CMV status not recorded). Some clones in this sample may be carry-over from other donors' samples.

This chain uses TRBV12-3 or TRBV12-4 with TRBJ2-1; D assignment may be TRBD1 or TRBD2 (5 bases each). CDR3 size: 16 residues. V lost 8 bases and J lost 5, with 22 bases in between. Written as DNA, the CDR3 is TGTGCCAGCCGGAGGCACAGGCGTCGAGAAGACAATGAGCAGTTCTTC. Amino acid sequence: CASRRHRRREDNEQFF.

The J gene is TRBJ1-4, the V gene TRBV6-5; D call uncertain. The CDR3 runs to 17 residues. Germline V gene sequence: CDR1 MNHEY, CDR2 SVGAGI. V lost 2 bases and J lost 0, with 13 bases in between. The DNA of the CDR3 is TGTGCCAGCAGTTACCTTCCGGGAACGGCAACTAATGAAAAACTGTTTTTT. Residues: CASSYLPGTATNEKLFF.

This clonotype has just a few counts. This chain links TRBV11-2 with TRBJ2-1; D is uncertain. With 8 bases removed from V and 6 bases from J, the gap between germline ends came to 8 bases. The CDR3 covers 11 residues. Germline V gives CDR1 SGHAT, CDR2 FQNNGV. In DNA form, the CDR3 reads TGTGCCAGCTACGGCGGCAATGAGCAGTTCTTC. Its translation is CASYGGNEQFF.

This clonotype was counted many times. The CDR3, as DNA: TGTGCCAGCAGCTTAATCAAGGACAGGCCAGAGCAGTACTTC. Protein: CASSLIKDRPEQYF. This chain links TRBV7-9 with TRBJ2-7; 7 bases fit TRBD1. Per the germline V gene, CDR1 is SEHNR and CDR2 is FQNEAQ (reference sequence). V gave up 2 bases and J gave up 7 bases; unmatched junction bases: 8. CDR3 length: 14 amino acids. The full variable domain, with the rest looked up from reference TRBV7-9 and TRBJ2-7, is DTGVSQNPRHKITKRGQNVTFRCDPISEHNRLYWYRQTLGQGPEFLTYFQNEAQLEKSRLLSDRFSAERPKGSFSTLEIQRTEQGDSAMYLCASSLIKDRPEQYFGPGTRLTVT.

This sequence joins TRBV12-3 or TRBV12-4 and TRBJ2-1, with D unresolved. V was pared by 6 bases and J by 2 bases, with 11 bases between. The CDR3 spans 14 residues. The CDR3 reads CASSVVLAYNEQFF. CDR3 in DNA: TGTGCCAGCAGCGTCGTATTGGCCTACAATGAGCAGTTCTTC.

V gene TRBV12-3 or TRBV12-4 combines with J gene TRBJ1-2, with 7 bases that match TRBD1. After removal of 5 bases from V and 4 bases from J, the junction contained 10 bases not matched to a gene. The CDR3 sequence is 15 residues long. The CDR3 DNA sequence: TGTGCCAGCAGTACCGGGACAGCGGAGCTCTATGGCTACACCTTC. Its protein product is CASSTGTAELYGYTF.

This clonotype has only a few counts. The chain employs TRBV6-6 and TRBJ2-7; the match to TRBD2 covers 7 bases. V shed 0 bases and J 3 bases; nucleotides not matched to a gene: 8. This CDR3 has 16 residues. Germline V gene lookup returns CDR1 MNHNY and CDR2 SVGAGI (reference sequence). The CDR3 protein is CASSYSISGDVYEQYV. As DNA, the CDR3 is TGTGCCAGCAGTTACTCGATAAGCGGGGATGTCTACGAGCAGTACGTC.

The chain is built from TRBV4-1 and TRBJ1-1; D possibly corresponds to TRBD1 (5 bases). In germline, CDR1 is MGHRA, CDR2 YSYEKL. This CDR3 contains 15 residues. Deletions cut 4 bases from V and 7 bases from J, with 19 bases between. As DNA, the CDR3 is TGCGCCAGCAGCCCTCCCGGGACCCCGTCCGGTGAAGCTTTCTTT. The encoded protein is CASSPPGTPSGEAFF.

The chain joins TRBV12-5 to TRBJ2-3; possible D gene TRBD1, 6 bases. The CDR3 is 13 amino acids. CDR1 LGHNT and CDR2 FRNRAP come from the germline V gene. Between the trimmed V and J ends, which lost 6 bases and 1 base, there was a span of 8 bases. Here the CDR3 DNA reads TGTGCTAGTGGCCGACAGGGCACAGATACGCAGTATTTT. Translation: CASGRQGTDTQYF.

This clonotype was counted between two and nine times. The chain joins TRBV27 to TRBJ2-7; TRBD1 matches at 10 bases. The junction had 5 bases not matched to a gene; V was cut back by 5 bases and J by 10 bases. Per germline, CDR1 MNHEY and CDR2 SMNVEV (reference sequence). The CDR3 runs to 12 residues. CDR3 coding DNA: TGTGCCAGCAGTCCCGGGACAGGGGTTCAGTACGTC. Translation gives CASSPGTGVQYV.

This clonotype was observed many times. The junction departs from the called germline gene at one end, perhaps through a read error. The chain recombines TRBV7-7 with TRBJ2-5, with 7 positions matching TRBD1. This CDR3 is 14 amino acids long. Germline CDR1 reads SSHAT; CDR2 reads FNYEAQ (reference sequence). CDR3 in amino acids: CASSPGTAKETQYF. The DNA of the CDR3 is TGTGCTAGCAGCCCCGGGACAGCTAAAGAGACCCAGTACTTC.

This chain joins TRBV19 and TRBJ1-1; 8 nucleotides line up with TRBD1. The length of the CDR3 is 17 residues. CDR1 and CDR2 from the germline V gene are LNHDA and SQIVND (reference sequence). J gave up 0 bases and V 1 base, and 7 bases lay outside the gene matches. The CDR3, as DNA: TGTGCCAGTAGTATAGGCGGCAGGGGGCGGGTGAACACTGAAGCTTTCTTT. Residues: CASSIGGRGRVNTEAFF.

This clonotype was found many times. The chain couples TRBV7-2 to TRBJ2-5; 10 nucleotides line up with TRBD2. Germline V gives CDR1 SGHTA, CDR2 FQGNSA. With V trimmed by 5 bases and J by 4 bases, 13 bases remained unmatched. The CDR3 runs to 17 residues. Here the CDR3 DNA reads TGTGCCAGCAGCCCAAAAGGAGAGCGGGGGGGCCTAGAGACCCAGTACTTC. It specifies CASSPKGERGGLETQYF.

At least ten counts were recorded for this clonotype. The V gene is TRBV7-3, the J gene TRBJ2-1; maybe TRBD2 (5 bases). Deletions cut 3 bases from V and 3 bases from J, with 9 bases between. The CDR3 has 14 amino acids. In germline, CDR1 is SGHTA, CDR2 FQGTGA. CDR3 sequence reads: CASSLAEGYNEQFF. In DNA, the CDR3 is TGTGCCAGCAGCTTGGCAGAGGGCTACAATGAGCAGTTCTTC.

This clonotype was recorded a few times. This chain links TRBV27 with TRBJ2-3; maybe TRBD1 (5 bases). The V end lost 2 bases, the J end lost 6 bases, and 15 bases lay between the germline ends. This CDR3 region has 15 residues. CDR1 and CDR2 from the germline V gene are MNHEY and SMNVEV (reference sequence). DNA of the CDR3: TGTGCCAGCAGTTTACTCCGGACAATCGGGGATACGCAGTATTTT. It is translated as CASSLLRTIGDTQYF.

The chain recombines TRBV7-9 with TRBJ2-5, with 7 bases lining up with TRBD2. The junction had 8 bases not matched to a gene; V was cut back by 5 bases and J by 2 bases. This CDR3 spans 15 amino acids. Germline values: CDR1 SEHNR, CDR2 FQNEAQ (reference sequence). The CDR3 loop is CASSPPLGGQETQYF. The CDR3 DNA reads TGTGCCAGCAGCCCCCCATTGGGGGGGCAAGAGACCCAGTACTTC.

This sequence joins TRBV6-5 and TRBJ2-1, with TRBD2 as a possible D gene (5 bases). The CDR3 has 15 residues. The ends were cut back, 6 bases at V and 7 bases at J, with 19 bases in the middle. Germline lookup yields CDR1 MNHEY and CDR2 SVGAGI. As DNA, the CDR3 is TGTGCCAGCAGCCCCGTAGACGGGCGGGTGAATGAGCAGTTCTTC. Protein product: CASSPVDGRVNEQFF.

The rearrangement joins TRBV27 to TRBJ2-5; 13 bases agree with TRBD2. The CDR3 runs 17 residues. The junction had 9 bases not matched to a gene; V was cut back by 3 bases and J by 5 bases. Germline V gene lookup returns CDR1 MNHEY and CDR2 SMNVEV (reference sequence). As DNA, the CDR3 is TGTGCCAGCAGTTTTGGTTTAACTAGCGGGGGGGCGGAGACCCAGTACTTC. This translates into CASSFGLTSGGAETQYF.

This clonotype was counted ten times or more. The chain uses TRBV12-3 or TRBV12-4 and TRBJ2-3, with 11 bases fitting TRBD2. The CDR3 covers 19 residues. J was trimmed by 1 base and V by 3 bases; bases with no gene match: 12. The CDR3 here is CASSFRVYSGLAGTDTQYF. The CDR3, as DNA: TGTGCCAGCAGTTTTCGAGTATATTCGGGACTAGCGGGCACAGATACGCAGTATTTT.

This clonotype was seen repeatedly, ten times or more. V usage is TRBV7-2 and J usage is TRBJ1-4, with D tentatively TRBD1 (6 bases). Germline V gene data show CDR1 as SGHTA and CDR2 as FQGNSA. The CDR3 spans 15 residues. V dropped 4 bases and J dropped 8 bases, with 17 bases sitting between them. The CDR3 DNA sequence: TGTGCCAGCAGCTACCGGGGGCTAAGGGGGGAAAAACTGTTTTTT. Translating it yields CASSYRGLRGEKLFF.

This clonotype came up a few times. This chain joins TRBV7-9 and TRBJ2-7; D is ambiguous. Trimming stripped 1 base from V and 6 bases from J, with 10 bases between. The CDR3 has 13 residues. Per germline, CDR1 SEHNR and CDR2 FQNEAQ (reference sequence). CDR3: CASSLGFGPEQYF. The CDR3 DNA is TGTGCCAGCAGCTTAGGATTCGGGCCCGAGCAGTACTTC.

This clonotype was observed once. V and J are TRBV6-2 or TRBV6-3 and TRBJ1-1; no firm D call. The germline CDR1 and CDR2 sequences are MNHEY and SVGEGT. V was trimmed by 1 base and J by 0 bases, leaving 9 bases between them. The CDR3 has 15 amino acids. CDR3 region: CASSYFQTLNTEAFF. CDR3 nucleotide sequence: TGTGCCAGCAGTTACTTTCAGACCTTGAACACTGAAGCTTTCTTT.

This clonotype appeared a few times. The gene calls are TRBV7-9 and TRBJ2-7; D tentatively fits TRBD1 or TRBD2 (5 bases each). Germline lookup yields CDR1 SEHNR and CDR2 FQNEAQ (reference sequence). The CDR3 contains 15 residues. The ends were cut back, 0 bases at V and 3 bases at J, with 12 bases in the middle. CDR3 DNA sequence: TGTGCCAGCAGCTTAGCGACGGGGACCCACTACGAGCAGTACTTC. This gives the protein CASSLATGTHYEQYF. Combining the CDR3 with reference TRBV7-9 and TRBJ2-7 gives the whole variable domain DTGVSQNPRHKITKRGQNVTFRCDPISEHNRLYWYRQTLGQGPEFLTYFQNEAQLEKSRLLSDRFSAERPKGSFSTLEIQRTEQGDSAMYLCASSLATGTHYEQYFGPGTRLTVT.

The V and J genes are TRBV27 and TRBJ2-7; 11 bases map to TRBD1. Germline lookup yields CDR1 MNHEY and CDR2 SMNVEV (reference sequence). The CDR3 runs 13 residues. J was trimmed by 6 bases and V by 8 bases; bases with no gene match: 6. CDR3 DNA: TGTGCCAGCGGTGGACAGGGGGCTGTCGAGCAGTACTTC. Residues: CASGGQGAVEQYF.

The chain has TRBV20-1 and TRBJ1-5; 8 bases agree with TRBD1. The CDR3 runs 13 residues. Losses at the gene ends were 3 bases for V and 7 bases for J; bases not matched to a gene: 5. Per the germline V gene, CDR1 is DFQATT and CDR2 is SNEGSKA (reference sequence). The CDR3 DNA is TGCAGTGCTAGGGGACAGGCACTACAGCCCCAGCATTTT. It encodes CSARGQALQPQHF.

In regard to this clonotype: The conserved final phenylalanine or tryptophan is absent from the CDR3, which likely points to a read error. The chain joins TRBV6-6 to TRBJ1-3, with D maybe TRBD1 (5 bases). The CDR3 has 15 residues. V was pared by 2 bases and J by 3 bases, with 11 bases between. Germline V CDR1 and CDR2: MNHNY, SVGAGI (reference sequence). The CDR3 is CASSYRQRFGNTIYV. As DNA, the CDR3 is TGTGCCAGCAGTTACAGACAGCGATTTGGAAACACCATATATGTT.

The chain uses TRBV28 and TRBJ1-5; D is ambiguous. The CDR3 consists of 15 residues. Germline CDR1 and CDR2: MDHEN and SYDVKM. Trimming cost V 3 bases and J 4 bases, with 13 bases left between them. The CDR3 sequence is CASSLAGGLNQPQHF. The CDR3, as DNA: TGTGCCAGCAGTTTGGCGGGCGGACTGAATCAGCCCCAGCATTTT.